The 28 T cell receptor beta chains below come from one sample, sequenced in a study of identical twins. TCRdb re-called the 5' RACE reads through MiXCR, storing one row per CDR3 protein. The profile shows some 600,000 distinct CDR3 sequences, around 7.5% of them singletons. The same data also went into a second study, on yellow fever vaccine responses in identical twins.

Sequencing was done on a sample of PBMCs. The receptors were gathered from a woman between 18 and 30 years old in good health.

This chain connects TRBV12-3 or TRBV12-4 to TRBJ2-2, with 7 bases lining up with TRBD1. This CDR3 contains 16 residues. V dropped 7 bases and J dropped 8; count of bases not matched to a gene: 16. CDR3 nucleotides: TGTGCCAGCAACATCCTGGGACAGCCCGTAATAGGGGAGCTGTTTTTT. Translation: CASNILGQPVIGELFF.

This chain links TRBV7-9 with TRBJ2-7, with 11 bases lining up with TRBD1. The germline gives CDR1 SEHNR, CDR2 FQNEAQ (reference sequence). This CDR3 is 14 amino acids long. Trimming took 5 bases from V and 5 from J; bases not matched to a gene: 5. The CDR3 bases are TGTGCCAGCAGCCCACCGGGACAGGGGGACGAGCAGTACTTC. It is translated as CASSPPGQGDEQYF.

This clonotype was seen a handful of times. The J gene is TRBJ1-4, the V gene TRBV29-1; no firm D call. The CDR3 is 13 amino acids. The germline CDR1 and CDR2 sequences are SQVTM and ANQGSEA. V lost 5 bases and J 0 bases, leaving 7 bases between the germline ends. CDR3 residues: CSVQRATNEKLFF. In DNA form, the CDR3 reads TGCAGCGTTCAGAGAGCAACTAATGAAAAACTGTTTTTT.

This clonotype has more than one count but fewer than ten. The rearrangement joins TRBV6-5 to TRBJ2-2; 10 bases agree with TRBD1. This CDR3 comprises 17 residues. V was clipped by 0 bases and J by 4 bases; unmatched bases: 5. The V gene's germline CDR1 is MNHEY and CDR2 SVGAGI. CDR3 protein: CASSYSLDRGLTGELFF. CDR3 DNA sequence: TGTGCCAGCAGTTACTCACTAGACAGGGGGCTCACCGGGGAGCTGTTTTTT.

This clonotype was seen at least ten times. The chain is built from TRBV12-3 or TRBV12-4 and TRBJ1-1; D ambiguous. V was clipped by 8 bases and J by 1 base, with 8 bases between them. CDR3 size: 12 residues. The CDR3 region is CASSQTNTEAFF. DNA for the CDR3: TGTGCCAGCTCGCAGACGAACACTGAAGCTTTCTTT.

This chain connects TRBV5-5 to TRBJ2-7, with D maybe TRBD2 (6 bases). The CDR3 covers 15 residues. The germline V and J ends were trimmed by 4 bases and 4 bases, with 18 bases remaining between them. Germline V gives CDR1 SGHKS, CDR2 YYEKEE (reference sequence). The CDR3 loop is CASSITGTELYEQYF. CDR3 bases: TGTGCCAGCAGCATTACCGGGACTGAGCTTTACGAGCAGTACTTC.

The chain employs TRBV12-5 and TRBJ2-7; 10 bases are shared with TRBD1. Germline V CDR1 and CDR2: LGHNT, FRNRAP. The ends lost 7 bases at V and 2 bases at J; junction bases unmatched: 5. CDR3 size: 14 residues. The CDR3 region is CASAFGQGAYEQYF. The CDR3 coding sequence is TGTGCTAGTGCCTTCGGACAGGGGGCCTACGAGCAGTACTTC.

This clonotype was detected ten times or more. This chain joins TRBV10-3 and TRBJ2-2, with unresolved D. The CDR3 runs to 14 residues. CDR1 is ENHRY, CDR2 SYGVKD, per germline. Trimming shortened V by 7 bases and J by 2 bases, and 11 bases separated the two germline ends. DNA for the CDR3: TGTGCCATCAAGACTCTCGGAAACACCGGGGAGCTGTTTTTT. Amino acids: CAIKTLGNTGELFF.

The V gene is TRBV3-1, the J gene TRBJ2-4, with TRBD1 identical over 9 bases. This CDR3 comprises 16 residues. The V gene's germline CDR1 is LGHDT and CDR2 YNNKEL (reference sequence). V gave up 3 bases and J gave up 2 bases; unmatched junction bases: 5. The CDR3: CASSQATGGPKNIQYF. In DNA form, the CDR3 reads TGTGCCAGCAGCCAGGCCACAGGGGGCCCCAAAAACATTCAGTACTTC. Full variable domain (remainder filled in from reference TRBV3-1 and TRBJ2-4): DTAVSQTPKYLVTQMGNDKSIKCEQNLGHDTMYWYKQDSKKFLKIMFSYNNKELIINETVPNRFSPKSPDKAHLNLHINSLELGDSAVYFCASSQATGGPKNIQYFGAGTRLSVL.

This chain connects TRBV10-3 to TRBJ2-7; D is perhaps TRBD2 (6 bases). Germline V lookup: CDR1 ENHRY, CDR2 SYGVKD. Trimming took 11 bases from V and 6 from J, leaving 20 bases between them. The CDR3 contains 13 residues. Written as DNA, the CDR3 is TGTGCCGTAGGGAATGGGGGGTTTGGCGAGCAGTACGTC. Translated, it gives CAVGNGGFGEQYV.

The gene calls are TRBV6-5 and TRBJ1-4; no clear D gene. V lost 2 bases and J 0 bases, leaving 16 bases between the germline ends. This CDR3 region has 18 residues. Germline V gene data show CDR1 as MNHEY and CDR2 as SVGAGI. This chain's CDR3 is CASSYRTNQATTNEKLFF. DNA for the CDR3: TGTGCCAGCAGTTACAGGACTAACCAGGCCACAACTAATGAAAAACTGTTTTTT.

This clonotype was observed at least ten times. J is TRBJ1-3 and V is TRBV12-3 or TRBV12-4, with 7 positions matching TRBD1. V was pared by 7 bases and J by 0 bases, with 6 bases of the junction left unmatched. The CDR3 runs 15 residues. CDR3 coding DNA: TGTGCCAGCACGGGACAGCTCGTCTCTGGAAACACCATATATTTT. This encodes CASTGQLVSGNTIYF.

This clonotype was counted ten times or more. This rearrangement joins TRBV7-6 to TRBJ2-3; 9 bases match TRBD2. This CDR3 is built from 16 residues. Trimming took 2 bases from V and 1 from J; bases not matched to a gene: 4. CDR1 and CDR2 (germline): SGHVS, FNYEAQ. CDR3 region: CASSLSGRWGTDTQYF. CDR3 sequence (DNA): TGTGCCAGCAGCTTAAGCGGGAGGTGGGGCACAGATACGCAGTATTTT.

V gene TRBV5-6 combines with J gene TRBJ2-6, with a tentative D call TRBD2 (6 bases). Trimming took 2 bases from V and 0 from J, leaving 24 bases between them. Germline V gene data show CDR1 as SGHDT and CDR2 as YYEEEE. This CDR3 is built from 21 residues. The chain's CDR3 is CASSFDVVGGRILSGANVLTF. DNA for the CDR3: TGTGCCAGCAGCTTCGATGTCGTGGGAGGACGGATCCTCTCTGGGGCCAACGTCCTGACTTTC. Complete variable domain (other parts from reference TRBV5-6 and TRBJ2-6): DAGVTQSPTHLIKTRGQQVTLRCSPKSGHDTVSWYQQALGQGPQFIFQYYEEEERQRGNFPDRFSGHQFPNYSSELNVNALLLGDSALYLCASSFDVVGGRILSGANVLTFGAGSRLTVL.

This clonotype was recorded many times. V gene TRBV27 combines with J gene TRBJ2-3; TRBD2 aligns across 8 bases. J lost 8 bases, V lost 6 bases, and 10 bases had no gene match. The CDR3 runs to 14 residues. CDR1 is MNHEY and CDR2 is SMNVEV in the germline V gene (reference sequence). CDR3 sequence (DNA): TGTGCCAGCAGGTTCGGGGGGGATGGTGGTACGCAGTATTTT. Its translation is CASRFGGDGGTQYF.

Only a few counts were recorded for this clonotype. CDR3 sequence: CASRPGTGRLGANVLTF. The CDR3 DNA reads as TGTGCCAGCAGACCCGGGACAGGGAGGTTGGGGGCCAACGTCCTGACTTTC. This chain uses TRBV12-3 or TRBV12-4 with TRBJ2-6; 9 bases are shared with TRBD1. CDR3 size: 17 residues. The trim removed 6 bases at V and 4 bases at J, leaving 10 bases unmatched.

CDR3: CAFSLRTGVPGANVLTF. The CDR3 nucleotides are TGTGCCTTCAGTTTAAGGACAGGGGTACCTGGGGCCAACGTCCTGACTTTC. The chain joins TRBV12-3 or TRBV12-4 to TRBJ2-6, with 9 positions matching TRBD1. This CDR3 contains 17 residues. With 11 bases clipped from V and 2 bases from J, the junction kept 13 bases outside the gene matches.

The chain couples TRBV27 to TRBJ2-1; TRBD2 aligns across 10 bases. V shed 2 bases, J shed 4 bases, and the junction held 11 bases outside the gene matches. The germline V gene has CDR1 MNHEY and CDR2 SMNVEV (reference sequence). This CDR3 contains 18 residues. This chain's CDR3 is CASSLVGSGGPKYNEQFF. The CDR3 DNA reads as TGTGCCAGCAGTTTAGTGGGTAGCGGGGGGCCAAAATACAATGAGCAGTTCTTC.

This clonotype has more than one count but fewer than ten. The chain recombines TRBV5-8 with TRBJ2-4; D tentatively fits TRBD1 or TRBD2 (5 bases each). The germline V and J ends were trimmed by 7 bases and 0 bases, with 14 bases remaining between them. The CDR3 spans 15 residues. Looked up from germline, CDR1 is SGHTS and CDR2 is YDEGEE. As DNA, the CDR3 is TGTGCCAGCTTTGGTACGGGGCTAGCCAAAAACATTCAGTACTTC. This gives the protein CASFGTGLAKNIQYF.

This rearrangement joins TRBV3-1 to TRBJ1-2, with 9 bases that match TRBD1. From germline, CDR1 is LGHDT and CDR2 YNNKEL (reference sequence). Trimming at V came to 7 bases and at J to 0 bases, leaving 6 bases not matched to a gene. This CDR3 spans 15 amino acids. The CDR3 reads CASTNTGGSNYGYTF. As DNA, the CDR3 is TGTGCCAGCACCAACACAGGGGGCTCTAACTATGGCTACACCTTC.

This clonotype was seen only a few times. This rearrangement joins TRBV20-1 to TRBJ2-3; the match to TRBD2 covers 14 bases. V lost 6 bases, J lost 0 bases, and 5 bases stayed unmatched. The CDR3 consists of 16 residues. Germline CDR1 and CDR2: DFQATT and SNEGSKA (reference sequence). CDR3 amino acids: CSAARTSGGSTDTQYF. The DNA of the CDR3 is TGCAGTGCCGCGCGGACTAGCGGGGGGAGCACAGATACGCAGTATTTT.

The J gene is TRBJ2-7, the V gene TRBV24-1; the D call may be TRBD1 or TRBD2 (6 bases each). Trimming removed 5 bases from V and 1 base from J, with 14 bases in between. The CDR3 has 15 amino acids. Germline values: CDR1 KGHDR, CDR2 SFDVKD. CDR3 DNA sequence: TGTGCCACCAGTGTCGGGAGCCAGGGGTCCTACGAGCAGTACGTC. Translation: CATSVGSQGSYEQYV.

The chain employs TRBV2 and TRBJ2-7; perhaps TRBD1 as D (6 bases). The CDR3 extends over 14 amino acids. Germline CDR1 and CDR2: SNHLY and FYNNEI. V shed 4 bases and J shed 7 bases, with 17 bases lying between them. Here the CDR3 reads CASSVGTPLEEQYV. The CDR3 DNA reads as TGTGCCAGCAGTGTGGGGACACCCCTCGAGGAGCAGTACGTC.

This clonotype was counted ten times or more. This sequence joins TRBV10-2 and TRBJ2-2; TRBD1 or TRBD2 may be the D gene (5 bases each). The CDR3 totals 13 residues. V lost 8 bases and J lost 4, with 11 bases in between. Germline CDR1 WSHSY, CDR2 SAAADI. The CDR3 DNA sequence: TGCGCCAGCGGGGGTGAGAGCACCGGGGAGCTGTTTTTT. Residues: CASGGESTGELFF.

The chain joins TRBV7-8 to TRBJ2-1, with D possibly TRBD1 on 6 matching bases. In germline, CDR1 is SGHVS, CDR2 FQNEAQ. Trimming shortened V by 5 bases and J by 4 bases, and 15 bases separated the two germline ends. The CDR3 consists of 15 residues. CDR3 sequence: CASSHRAGFYNEQFF. CDR3 bases: TGTGCCAGCAGCCACAGGGCGGGCTTTTACAATGAGCAGTTCTTC.

There are many counts of this clonotype. The chain employs TRBV5-1 and TRBJ1-1, with D perhaps TRBD1 (6 bases). Germline CDR1 SGHRS, CDR2 YFSETQ. The V and J ends lost 4 bases and 9 bases respectively, with 16 bases between them. The CDR3 length is 13 residues. CDR3: CASSPGDNAKAFF. The CDR3 DNA is TGCGCCAGCAGCCCCGGGGACAACGCCAAAGCTTTCTTT. Based on the CDR3 plus reference TRBV5-1 and TRBJ1-1, the full variable domain is KAGVTQTPRYLIKTRGQQVTLSCSPISGHRSVSWYQQTPGQGLQFLFEYFSETQRNKGNFPGRFSGRQFSNSRSEMNVSTLELGDSALYLCASSPGDNAKAFFGQGTRLTVV.

This clonotype was seen many times. The V call is TRBV5-1, the J call TRBJ2-7, with D possibly being TRBD2 (5 bases). The CDR3 sequence is 13 residues long. The V gene lost 0 bases and the J gene lost 3 bases, with 7 bases spanning the gap. In germline, CDR1 is SGHRS, CDR2 YFSETQ. The CDR3 here is CASSLGLNYEQYF. The DNA for the CDR3 is TGCGCCAGCAGCTTGGGACTAAACTACGAGCAGTACTTC.

This clonotype was seen a few times. The CDR3 protein is CSVEYNRDTQYF. CDR3 bases: TGCAGCGTTGAATACAATCGGGATACGCAGTATTTT. The V call is TRBV29-1, the J call TRBJ2-3, with unresolved D. CDR1 is SQVTM and CDR2 is ANQGSEA in the germline V gene. Trimming stripped 2 bases from V and 6 bases from J, with 9 bases between. The CDR3 runs to 12 residues.